This paragraph reports one T cell receptor (beta chain). The data originate from a study of CD8+ T cells in alopecia areata. Looking at the study overall: The tofacitinib course ran for 6 to 18 months and was followed by 6 months off drug.

Extracted RNA was reverse transcribed, and the resulting cDNA served as sequencing template. The method was immunoSEQ multiplex PCR; TCRdb's version includes in-frame clones alone and lacks a portion of them. The sample lists 170,000 or so clones, 63% seen once, with 1.7% in the top ten. The ends were cut back, 0 bases at V and 8 bases at J, with 8 bases in the middle. This CDR3 comprises 13 residues. Germline V CDR1 and CDR2: GTSNPN, SVGIG (reference sequence). The receptor was isolated from a human donor with alopecia areata. Here the sequenced sample was CD4+ T cells sorted from blood, taken at week 0. The V and J genes are TRBV30 and TRBJ1-6; D is unresolved. This CDR3 is CAWSVDGDSPLHF. DNA for the CDR3: TGTGCCTGGAGTGTCGACGGAGATTCACCCCTCCACTTT.